The 24 T cell receptor beta chains presented below share a single source sample, sequenced in a study of cytomegalovirus exposure and HLA in healthy donors. Amplification used 60 Vbeta primers and 13 Jbeta primers. The method was immunoSEQ multiplex PCR; TCRdb's version includes in-frame clones alone and lacks a portion of them. The sample has 70,000 to 100,000 clones; about four fifths are singletons. What was sequenced was PBMCs. The receptors were gathered from a man aged 50 to 59 in good health and CMV-seropositive.

This clone occurred a few times. V gene TRBV5-1 combines with J gene TRBJ2-3; 7 nucleotides agree with TRBD2. In germline, CDR1 is SGHRS, CDR2 YFSETQ. The CDR3 has 13 amino acids. Unmatched junction bases numbered 4, after V lost 5 bases and J lost 4 bases. The CDR3 region has the DNA TGCGCCAGCAGGGGCGGGAGCCCAGATACGCAGTATTTT. Encoded protein: CASRGGSPDTQYF.

This chain links TRBV6-1 with TRBJ1-6; weak D call: TRBD1 (6 bases). V was shortened by 0 bases and J by 9 bases, with 12 bases between the two germline ends. The length of the CDR3 is 15 residues. Germline assignment: CDR1 MNHNS and CDR2 SASEGT. The CDR3 sequence: CASSEARTVGSPLHF. The CDR3 region has the DNA TGTGCCAGCAGTGAAGCGCGGACAGTGGGTTCACCCCTCCACTTT.

This sequence joins TRBV7-6 and TRBJ1-2; the D gene is possibly TRBD1 (6 bases). CDR3 length: 13 amino acids. The V gene lost 0 bases and the J gene lost 4 bases, with 6 bases spanning the gap. Germline V gene lookup returns CDR1 SGHVS and CDR2 FNYEAQ. As DNA, the CDR3 is TGTGCCAGCAGCTTAGCAGGGGGCTATGGCTACACCTTC. Translation: CASSLAGGYGYTF.

This clone has only one observation. CDR3 loop: CSVEGGGRAGSYNEQFF. The DNA for the CDR3 is TGCAGCGTTGAGGGCGGCGGGAGGGCCGGATCCTACAATGAGCAGTTCTTC. The V gene is TRBV29-1, the J gene TRBJ2-1; 9 bases line up with TRBD2. Looked up from germline, CDR1 is SQVTM and CDR2 is ANQGSEA. The CDR3 is made up of 17 amino acids. V lost 3 bases and J lost 1; bases outside the gene matches: 10.

The V and J genes are TRBV6-6 and TRBJ2-7; 8 nucleotides agree with TRBD1. Germline CDR1 and CDR2: MNHNY and SVGAGI (reference sequence). This CDR3 spans 15 amino acids. Unmatched junction bases numbered 7, after V lost 6 bases and J lost 0 bases. The CDR3 DNA is TGTGCCAGCAGCGGGGGACAGGACGTCTCCTACGAGCAGTACTTC. It codes for CASSGGQDVSYEQYF.

This clone was counted between two and nine times. The V gene is TRBV5-4, the J gene TRBJ2-1, with 11 bases lining up with TRBD2. The CDR3 covers 17 residues. Germline CDR1 reads SGHNT; CDR2 reads YYREEE (reference sequence). V gave up 2 bases and J gave up 7 bases; unmatched junction bases: 11. For the CDR3, the DNA is TGTGCCAGCAGCTTAGATAGCGGGAGGGCTCTTTGGAATGAGCAGTTCTTC. It is translated as CASSLDSGRALWNEQFF.

The V and J genes are TRBV6-1 and TRBJ1-1; 9 bases are a match to TRBD1. The length of the CDR3 is 14 residues. Germline V CDR1 and CDR2: MNHNS, SASEGT. V trimming: 6 bases; J trimming: 1 base; junction bases outside the gene matches: 3. DNA of the CDR3: TGTGCCAGCAGGAGGACAGGGGCGAACACTGAAGCTTTCTTT. Protein product: CASRRTGANTEAFF.

This sequence joins TRBV14 and TRBJ1-2, with D perhaps matching TRBD1 (5 bases). Germline CDR1 and CDR2: SGHDN and FVKESK. The ends were cut back, 1 base at V and 3 bases at J, with 12 bases in the middle. The CDR3 loop spans 15 amino acids. The CDR3 reads CASSQVGGDYYGYTF. CDR3 coding DNA: TGTGCCAGCAGCCAAGTAGGTGGGGACTACTATGGCTACACCTTC.

As to this clone: This CDR3 is also generated by other DNA sequences in the sample. The chain is built from TRBV27 and TRBJ2-1; 14 nucleotides match TRBD2. Germline V lookup: CDR1 MNHEY, CDR2 SMNVEV (reference sequence). V lost 6 bases to trimming and J lost 7 bases; unmatched junction nucleotides: 5. This CDR3 spans 15 amino acids. The CDR3 region is CASRPGTSGRNEQFF. The CDR3 bases are TGTGCCAGCAGACCCGGGACTAGCGGGAGAAATGAGCAGTTCTTC.

This clone was recorded once. The J gene is TRBJ1-1, the V gene TRBV15; tentatively, D is TRBD1 (6 bases). The length of the CDR3 is 14 residues. CDR1 is LNHNV, CDR2 YYDKDF, per germline (reference sequence). Trimming cost V 0 bases and J 1 base, with 6 bases left between them. The CDR3 nucleotides are TGTGCCACCAGCAGAGACAGGGGGAACACTGAAGCTTTCTTT. This gives the protein CATSRDRGNTEAFF.

The chain has TRBV4-1 and TRBJ2-7; 9 bases map to TRBD2. The CDR3 sequence is 20 residues long. J gave up 9 bases and V 1 base, and 25 bases lay outside the gene matches. Germline-derived CDR1 and CDR2 are MGHRA and YSYEKL. The CDR3 spells CASSQAATSGLVGLGEGQYF. CDR3 nucleotide sequence: TGCGCCAGCAGCCAAGCCGCGACTAGCGGCTTGGTCGGGTTAGGAGAAGGGCAGTACTTC.

CDR3 in DNA: TGTGCCAGCAGCACCGGGACAGGGGAAAATGAGCAGTTCTTC. It translates to CASSTGTGENEQFF. The rearrangement links TRBV27 to TRBJ2-1; 10 bases are a match to TRBD1. The CDR3 has 14 residues. Germline loops: CDR1 MNHEY, CDR2 SMNVEV (reference sequence). J gave up 7 bases and V 6 bases, and 6 bases lay outside the gene matches.

The genes are TRBV5-6 and TRBJ1-1; 7 bases are shared with TRBD1. V gave up 3 bases and J gave up 6 bases; unmatched junction bases: 5. The germline V gene has CDR1 SGHDT and CDR2 YYEEEE. The CDR3 is 13 residues long. Here the CDR3 reads CASSSQGSPEAFF. The CDR3 DNA is TGTGCCAGCAGCTCACAGGGGAGCCCTGAAGCTTTCTTT.

The gene calls are TRBV6-5 and TRBJ2-3; the D is unclear. Per the germline V gene, CDR1 is MNHEY and CDR2 is SVGAGI. This CDR3 contains 14 residues. Trimming left V 8 bases short and J 0 bases short, with 12 bases between. The CDR3 reads CASGWATSTDTQYF. In DNA form, the CDR3 reads TGTGCCAGCGGTTGGGCGACCAGCACAGATACGCAGTATTTT.

V usage is TRBV5-1 and J usage is TRBJ1-4, with TRBD1 matching 7 bases. The V and J ends lost 4 bases and 8 bases, in that order; junction bases with no gene match: 5. The germline V gene encodes CDR1 SGHRS and CDR2 YFSETQ. The CDR3 sequence is 13 residues long. CDR3 in amino acids: CASSDRVQEKLFF. The CDR3, as DNA: TGCGCCAGCAGCGACAGGGTTCAGGAAAAACTGTTTTTT.

V is TRBV7-2 and J is TRBJ2-5, with 11 positions matching TRBD1. V was clipped by 5 bases and J by 2 bases; unmatched bases: 4. CDR3 length: 15 residues. The V gene's germline CDR1 is SGHTA and CDR2 FQGNSA. The CDR3: CASSNRDRGQETQYF. In DNA, the CDR3 is TGTGCCAGCAGCAACCGGGACAGGGGGCAAGAGACCCAGTACTTC.

V and J are TRBV5-1 and TRBJ1-1, with a tentative D call TRBD1 (5 bases). CDR1 and CDR2 (germline): SGHRS, YFSETQ. Trimming cost V 0 bases and J 7 bases, with 13 bases left between them. The CDR3 has 14 residues. DNA for the CDR3: TGCGCCAGCAGCTTGGACATAACAGGCGGTGAAGCTTTCTTT. It specifies CASSLDITGGEAFF.

This clone was counted a few times. The chain recombines TRBV2 with TRBJ1-5; D may be TRBD1 (5 bases). Trimming took off 7 bases at V and 5 bases at J, with 12 bases between the two ends. The CDR3 consists of 13 residues. The germline gives CDR1 SNHLY, CDR2 FYNNEI. This chain's CDR3 is CASKAEGDQPQHF. Written as DNA, the CDR3 is TGTGCCAGCAAGGCCGAAGGGGATCAGCCCCAGCATTTT.

The chain joins TRBV29-1 to TRBJ2-1; D might be TRBD1 (5 bases). Per germline, CDR1 SQVTM and CDR2 ANQGSEA. Trimming removed 4 bases from V and 0 bases from J, with 13 bases in between. The CDR3 loop spans 15 amino acids. CDR3 protein: CSVAARASSYNEQFF. CDR3 in DNA: TGCAGCGTTGCGGCCAGGGCCAGCTCCTACAATGAGCAGTTCTTC.

This rearrangement joins TRBV4-2 to TRBJ1-6, with D maybe TRBD1 (6 bases). Germline CDR1 LGHNA, CDR2 YNFKEQ. The V gene lost 3 bases and the J gene lost 0 bases, with 15 bases spanning the gap. The CDR3 runs 18 residues. CDR3 nucleotides: TGTGCCAGCAGCCAGGGGGCCGCAGGGAGCTCCTATAATTCACCCCTCCACTTT. It is translated as CASSQGAAGSSYNSPLHF.

The rearrangement links TRBV6-5 to TRBJ2-5; 8 bases agree with TRBD2. The better agreement between TRBJ2-7 and the DNA end casts doubt on the J call. Germline CDR1 is MNHEY and CDR2 is SVGAGI. This CDR3 spans 14 amino acids. CDR3 loop: CASKPLAGSYEQYF. CDR3 in DNA: TGTGCCAGCAAACCCCTAGCGGGCTCCTACGAGCAGTACTTC.

The V and J genes are TRBV4-3 and TRBJ2-7; 7 nucleotides agree with TRBD2. Looked up from germline, CDR1 is LGHNA and CDR2 is YSLEER. V was pared by 3 bases and J by 7 bases, with 9 bases of the junction left unmatched. The CDR3 is 14 residues long. As DNA, the CDR3 is TGCGCCAGCAGCCATGCCCCGGGGGGTACGGAGCAGTACTTC. Translation: CASSHAPGGTEQYF.

The chain joins TRBV6-4 to TRBJ2-3; TRBD1 aligns across 8 bases. V lost 4 bases, J lost 1 base, and 4 bases stayed unmatched. The CDR3 contains 15 residues. CDR1 MRHNA and CDR2 SNTAGT come from the germline V gene. The CDR3 sequence: CASSAGQGGTDTQYF. The CDR3 nucleotides are TGTGCCAGCAGTGCCGGACAGGGAGGCACAGATACGCAGTATTTT.

J is TRBJ1-2 and V is TRBV7-6; D is ambiguous. The germline CDR1 and CDR2 sequences are SGHVS and FNYEAQ. This CDR3 comprises 15 residues. Deletions cut 8 bases from V and 1 base from J, with 17 bases between. The CDR3 DNA sequence: TGTGCCAGCGCCCGTGAGAGTAACGATAACTATGGCTACACCTTC. Its translation: CASARESNDNYGYTF.